The clone carrying this TCR beta chain has at least ten counts. Its antigen is unidentified. Pregnant or lactating patients were excluded, as were those with uncontrolled infection or other autoimmune disease. Used for diagnoses were clinical symptoms, serum thyroxine and TRAb, thyroid ultrasound and orbital computed tomography. The sample is drawn from a study of T cells in Graves' hyperthyroidism and ophthalmopathy. Germline CDR1 is SNHLY and CDR2 is FYNNEI. The CDR3 runs to 13 residues. The V and J ends lost 9 bases and 8 bases, in that order; junction bases with no gene match: 6. Study conclusions and caveats: Also found in blood were most expanded thyroid clonotypes above 0.001. Ophthalmopathy prediction by the model preceded onset by a median approximately 5.9 months.

TCR beta CDR3 regions were amplified from RNA. First-round RT-PCR with HTBI primers amplified the TCR CDR3 region. TCRdb called the multiplex PCR reads again in MiXCR, with one record for every CDR3 protein. There are hundreds of thousands of distinct CDR3 sequences in the sample; 12% to 15% occur only once, and roughly 14% lies in the top ten. The J gene is TRBJ1-6, the V gene TRBV2; 8 bases fit TRBD1. The source material was blood. The sequence derives from a woman in her thirties or forties with Graves' hyperthyroidism. This CDR3 reads CASKTGEDSPLHF. Here the CDR3 DNA reads TGTGCCAGTAAGACAGGGGAGGATTCACCCCTCCACTTT.